One and the same sample provided the 29 T cell receptor beta chains below, sequenced in a study of CD8 T cells in Susac syndrome (dated by TCRdb to the late 2010s). The receptor library was made with the immunoSEQ multiplex PCR assay. RNA was extracted using the RNeasy kit, and roughly 0.5 to 1 ug of the RNA was reverse transcribed with random hexamers. In TCRdb, the public reads were trimmed at Q25 with fastp and aligned with MiXCR, with productive beta chains retained. Rows are unified per CDR3 protein, each entry keeping the most common DNA and genes. This sample gives around 170,000 distinct CDR3 sequences in total; 95% of them show up just once. The ten largest account for approximately 0.098% of the sample. Sequences were obtained from CD4+ T cells from PBMCs. The receptors were gathered from a human donor with Susac syndrome.

This chain uses TRBV7-6 with TRBJ1-4; D might be TRBD1 (5 bases). Germline V gene lookup returns CDR1 SGHVS and CDR2 FNYEAQ. The CDR3 runs to 14 residues. The V end lost 0 bases, the J end lost 8 bases, and 10 bases lay between the germline ends. Here the CDR3 DNA reads TGTGCCAGCAGCTTAGCAGGGGATGGGGAAAAACTGTTTTTT. It encodes CASSLAGDGEKLFF.

The chain combines TRBV30 with TRBJ2-2, with 12 bases that match TRBD2. This CDR3 region has 15 residues. Losses at the gene ends were 5 bases for V and 6 bases for J; bases not matched to a gene: 7. CDR1 GTSNPN and CDR2 SVGIG come from the germline V gene (reference sequence). Here the CDR3 DNA reads TGTGCCTGGGTCCCCGGGACTAGCGGGCCCGGGGAGCTGTTTTTT. Amino acid sequence: CAWVPGTSGPGELFF.

This clonotype was detected only once. V usage is TRBV5-4 and J usage is TRBJ2-1; D uncertain. Germline CDR1 reads SGHNT; CDR2 reads YYREEE (reference sequence). The CDR3 has 14 residues. V was pared by 5 bases and J by 8 bases, with 17 bases between. The CDR3 DNA sequence: TGTGCCAGCAGATTCCCGGACGGCGGCGATGAGCAGTTCTTC. It translates to CASRFPDGGDEQFF.

The chain joins TRBV20-1 to TRBJ2-7; 10 nucleotides agree with TRBD2. The CDR3 totals 14 residues. Germline V gives CDR1 DFQATT, CDR2 SNEGSKA (reference sequence). Trimming removed 6 bases from V and 7 bases from J; junction bases left unmatched: 12. The CDR3 loop reads CSARRLAGLSEQYF. As DNA, the CDR3 is TGCAGTGCCAGAAGACTAGCGGGTCTTAGTGAGCAGTACTTC.

The sample holds one count of this clonotype. The chain combines TRBV9 with TRBJ2-1, with 12 bases aligning to TRBD2. Germline CDR1 is SGDLS and CDR2 is YYNGEE. The V segment lost 4 bases and the J segment 5 bases; nucleotides outside the gene matches: 4. The CDR3 runs to 15 residues. Here the CDR3 DNA reads TGTGCCAGCAGCCCCCGGACTAGCGGGGACAATGAGCAGTTCTTC. This codes for CASSPRTSGDNEQFF.

The rearrangement joins TRBV4-1 to TRBJ1-4; TRBD1 agrees at 9 bases. Germline CDR1 reads MGHRA; CDR2 reads YSYEKL. The ends lost 1 base at V and 6 bases at J; junction bases unmatched: 6. This CDR3 comprises 16 residues. CDR3 nucleotide sequence: TGCGCCAGCAGCCAAGTCCCCGGGACAGGGTATGAAAAACTGTTTTTT. The encoded protein is CASSQVPGTGYEKLFF.

CDR3 amino acids: CASSQVGPRAGYEQYF. Written as DNA, the CDR3 is TGCGCCAGCAGCCAAGTTGGACCGCGGGCCGGCTACGAGCAGTACTTC. The chain has TRBV4-3 and TRBJ2-7; D perhaps matches TRBD2 (5 bases). The V end lost 1 base, the J end lost 3 bases, and 16 bases lay between the germline ends. The CDR3 is 16 residues long. Germline V gene lookup returns CDR1 LGHNA and CDR2 YSLEER.

The chain has TRBV20-1 and TRBJ1-5; no firm D call. The germline gives CDR1 DFQATT, CDR2 SNEGSKA (reference sequence). This CDR3 has 16 amino acids. V was pared by 3 bases and J by 1 base, with 16 bases between. Here the CDR3 reads CSASSQQEMSNQPQHF. CDR3 DNA: TGCAGTGCTAGCAGTCAGCAAGAGATGAGCAATCAGCCCCAGCATTTT.

The V call is TRBV21-1, the J call TRBJ2-7; the D call TRBD2 from the table was never checked on the DNA. TRBV21-1 is tagged as a pseudogene. The CDR3 covers 16 residues. CDR3 protein: CASSKGGTVSSYEQYF. The CDR3, as DNA: TGTGCCAGCAGCAAGGGAGGGACCGTTTCCTCCTACGAGCAGTACTTC.

V is TRBV3-1 and J is TRBJ1-6; 8 nucleotides align to TRBD1. This CDR3 has 15 amino acids. Per germline, CDR1 LGHDT and CDR2 YNNKEL (reference sequence). V dropped 7 bases and J dropped 8; count of bases not matched to a gene: 10. The CDR3 spells CASNDRGRRDSPLHF. In DNA, the CDR3 is TGTGCCAGCAACGACAGGGGAAGGAGGGATTCACCCCTCCACTTT.

The chain couples TRBV20-1 to TRBJ1-1, with 8 bases fitting TRBD1. V gave up 2 bases and J gave up 13 bases; unmatched junction bases: 6. Germline assignment: CDR1 DFQATT and CDR2 SNEGSKA (reference sequence). This CDR3 has 11 residues. CDR3 loop: CSARLGQVVFF. Here the CDR3 DNA reads TGCAGTGCTAGACTGGGACAGGTTGTTTTCTTT.

The chain employs TRBV5-6 and TRBJ2-3; TRBD2 aligns across 10 bases. The length of the CDR3 is 15 residues. The V and J ends lost 3 bases and 4 bases, in that order; junction bases with no gene match: 5. Germline V gene data show CDR1 as SGHDT and CDR2 as YYEEEE. CDR3 nucleotides: TGTGCCAGCAGCTACTCCGGGACTAGCGCAGATACGCAGTATTTT. It encodes CASSYSGTSADTQYF.

The chain recombines TRBV14 with TRBJ1-2, with D uncertain. In germline, CDR1 is SGHDN, CDR2 FVKESK. The length of the CDR3 is 12 residues. V dropped 4 bases and J dropped 8 bases, with 11 bases sitting between them. The CDR3 coding sequence is TGTGCCAGCAGCCGCGGCGGGGAAGGCTACACCTTC. It codes for CASSRGGEGYTF. The complete variable domain, with remaining parts taken from reference TRBV14 and TRBJ1-2, reads EAGVTQFPSHSVIEKGQTVTLRCDPISGHDNLYWYRRVMGKEIKFLLHFVKESKQDESGMPNNRFLAERTGGTYSTLKVQPAELEDSGVYFCASSRGGEGYTFGSGTRLTVV.

This chain connects TRBV5-1 to TRBJ1-1; 7 bases line up with TRBD1. Trimming removed 1 base from V and 1 base from J; junction bases left unmatched: 4. The CDR3 has 15 residues. Germline CDR1 and CDR2: SGHRS and YFSETQ. The DNA for the CDR3 is TGCGCCAGCAGCTTGTCGGGACAGAAGAACACTGAAGCTTTCTTT. This translates into CASSLSGQKNTEAFF.

V is TRBV19 and J is TRBJ1-5; 7 positions agree with TRBD1. Trimming took 4 bases from V and 6 from J; bases not matched to a gene: 9. Germline V gives CDR1 LNHDA, CDR2 SQIVND (reference sequence). CDR3 length: 15 amino acids. CDR3 DNA sequence: TGTGCCAGTAGTACTACAGGGGCGAGTTCTCAGCCCCAGCATTTT. Protein sequence: CASSTTGASSQPQHF.

V and J are TRBV29-1 and TRBJ1-2; a possible D gene is TRBD1 (6 bases). The germline V and J ends were trimmed by 3 bases and 6 bases, with 14 bases remaining between them. The CDR3 is made up of 13 amino acids. Germline-derived CDR1 and CDR2 are SQVTM and ANQGSEA. DNA for the CDR3: TGCAGCGTTGAGGGACACCAGTTTGATGGCTACACCTTC. Protein product: CSVEGHQFDGYTF.

The J gene is TRBJ2-3, the V gene TRBV5-1; 9 nucleotides agree with TRBD1. Germline CDR1 is SGHRS and CDR2 is YFSETQ. With 0 bases clipped from V and 3 bases from J, the junction kept 5 bases outside the gene matches. The CDR3 extends over 16 amino acids. CDR3 sequence: CASSLGGGTGTDTQYF. The CDR3 DNA reads TGCGCCAGCAGCTTGGGTGGAGGGACAGGGACAGATACGCAGTATTTT.

The chain joins TRBV30 to TRBJ1-1, with D perhaps matching TRBD1 (6 bases). The CDR3 runs 11 residues. Germline values: CDR1 GTSNPN, CDR2 SVGIG (reference sequence). V lost 5 bases to trimming and J lost 6 bases, with 10 bases between them. CDR3 nucleotides: TGTGCCTGGCAACAGGGACCTGAAGCTTTCTTT. Residues: CAWQQGPEAFF.

V usage is TRBV4-3 and J usage is TRBJ2-7; D call uncertain. The germline V and J ends were trimmed by 2 bases and 3 bases, with 11 bases remaining between them. The CDR3 consists of 14 residues. Germline values: CDR1 LGHNA, CDR2 YSLEER. The DNA for the CDR3 is TGCGCCAGCAGCCAAACTCCGAACAGCTACGAGCAGTACTTC. It is translated as CASSQTPNSYEQYF.

The genes are TRBV9 and TRBJ2-7; D is tentatively TRBD1 or TRBD2 (6 bases each). V was trimmed by 0 bases and J by 4 bases, leaving 20 bases between them. This CDR3 has 17 residues. Germline CDR1 and CDR2: SGDLS and YYNGEE. The CDR3 DNA is TGTGCCAGCAGCGTAGATCCCGAGGGGGGCCTCAAATACGAGCAGTACTTC. Residues: CASSVDPEGGLKYEQYF.

This chain connects TRBV27 to TRBJ1-6; TRBD1 is a possible D gene (5 bases). V was shortened by 3 bases and J by 11 bases, with 14 bases between the two germline ends. The CDR3 totals 14 residues. Germline assignment: CDR1 MNHEY and CDR2 SMNVEV (reference sequence). CDR3 nucleotide sequence: TGTGCCAGCAGTTTGGCAGGGCCGTCGACACCCCTCCACTTT. Its translation is CASSLAGPSTPLHF.

The V gene is TRBV20-1, the J gene TRBJ1-4, with 9 bases matching TRBD1. Germline V CDR1 and CDR2: DFQATT, SNEGSKA (reference sequence). Trimming removed 6 bases from V and 8 bases from J; junction bases left unmatched: 7. The CDR3 loop spans 13 amino acids. The CDR3 nucleotides are TGCAGTGCCCCGGGACAGGGTTTGGAAAAACTGTTTTTT. It yields the protein CSAPGQGLEKLFF.

The chain combines TRBV29-1 with TRBJ2-5; the match to TRBD2 covers 9 bases. CDR1 and CDR2 from the germline V gene are SQVTM and ANQGSEA. The CDR3 length is 14 residues. Trimming cost V 5 bases and J 3 bases; bases outside gene matches: 7. In nucleotides, the CDR3 is TGCAGCGTTTGCCCCCGACTAGCGGAAGAGACCCAGTACTTC. It translates to CSVCPRLAEETQYF.

The CDR3 DNA reads as TGTGCCAGCACCCAAGTAGGGACAGACAACACCGGGGAGCTGTTTTTT. It translates to CASTQVGTDNTGELFF. This sequence joins TRBV25-1 and TRBJ2-2; the match to TRBD1 covers 7 bases. Trimming cost V 7 bases and J 2 bases; bases outside gene matches: 10. Germline values: CDR1 MGHDK, CDR2 SYGVNS. The CDR3 loop spans 16 amino acids.

The DNA for the CDR3 is TGTGCCAGCAGTTTTAATCGCTACGAGCAGTACTTC. This sequence encodes CASSFNRYEQYF. The chain couples TRBV12-3 or TRBV12-4 to TRBJ2-7; D ambiguous. The germline V and J ends were trimmed by 3 bases and 3 bases, with 6 bases remaining between them. The CDR3 covers 12 residues.

The gene calls are TRBV6-4 and TRBJ1-5; D unclear. The germline V gene has CDR1 MRHNA and CDR2 SNTAGT. The CDR3 is made up of 11 amino acids. The germline V and J ends were trimmed by 8 bases and 0 bases, with 2 bases remaining between them. The CDR3 region has the DNA TGTGCCAGCCTTAGCAATCAGCCCCAGCATTTT. It is translated as CASLSNQPQHF.

The chain links TRBV28 to TRBJ1-1, with D unclear. Germline CDR1 is MDHEN and CDR2 is SYDVKM. The V gene lost 3 bases and the J gene lost 3 bases, with 17 bases spanning the gap. This CDR3 spans 16 amino acids. CDR3 sequence reads: CASSLPGRRRDTEAFF. The CDR3 DNA follows: TGTGCCAGCAGTTTGCCGGGGAGAAGAAGAGACACTGAAGCTTTCTTT.

V and J are TRBV5-1 and TRBJ2-4; maybe TRBD2 (7 bases). Germline loops: CDR1 SGHRS, CDR2 YFSETQ. CDR3 length equals 12 residues. V dropped 2 bases and J dropped 9 bases, with 9 bases sitting between them. In DNA form, the CDR3 reads TGCGCCAGCAGCTTTGGGGGGGCCATTCAGTACTTC. It encodes CASSFGGAIQYF.

The rearrangement joins TRBV19 to TRBJ2-7, with D tentatively TRBD2 (6 bases). Trimming stripped 4 bases from V and 2 bases from J, with 12 bases between. Germline V gives CDR1 LNHDA, CDR2 SQIVND (reference sequence). This CDR3 is built from 14 residues. In DNA form, the CDR3 reads TGTGCCAGTAGTAAGGAGGGGCGAACCTACGAGCAGTACTTC. This codes for CASSKEGRTYEQYF.